Given below is one TCR beta chain in context. V dropped 2 bases and J dropped 0 bases, with 14 bases sitting between them. Germline CDR1 and CDR2: SGHTS and YDEGEE. This CDR3 is 16 amino acids long. The data originate from a study of shared clonotypes between healthy human individuals. Sequencing was performed with immunoSEQ multiplex PCR; in TCRdb, only in-frame clones are kept and a portion is missing. The sample shows about 1.5 million clones, approximately 98% of them seen only once. The chain employs TRBV5-8 and TRBJ1-1, with D perhaps TRBD1 (5 bases). The sequencing input was naive CD4+ T cells sorted from blood. Subset denoted: CD45RA+ positively selected. The sequence was obtained from a man aged 30 to 45 in good health. The CDR3 here is CASSFGIGAMNTEAFF. The CDR3 DNA reads TGTGCCAGCAGCTTTGGCATAGGGGCTATGAACACTGAAGCTTTCTTT.